These 27 T cell receptor beta chains were all obtained from the same sample, sequenced in a study of blood T cell repertoires in COVID-19. Measured with immunoSEQ multiplex PCR; TCRdb has only the in-frame clones, and not every one. The data contain under 40,000 clones, 80% of them singletons. The specimen sequenced was peripheral blood. These receptors all come from a woman aged 70-85 years with acute or convalescent COVID-19.

The table lists this clone with a count of one. The CDR3 loop is CASSVYGTGSHNEQFF. DNA of the CDR3: TGTGCCAGCAGCGTATACGGGACAGGTTCTCACAATGAGCAGTTCTTC. This chain uses TRBV9 with TRBJ2-1; 8 positions agree with TRBD1. The CDR3 is 16 residues long. The V and J ends lost 1 base and 5 bases, in that order; junction bases with no gene match: 8. Looked up from germline, CDR1 is SGDLS and CDR2 is YYNGEE. The full variable domain, rest sourced from reference TRBV9 and TRBJ2-1, is DSGVTQTPKHLITATGQRVTLRCSPRSGDLSVYWYQQSLDQGLQFLIQYYNGEERAKGNILERFSAQQFPDLHSELNLSSLELGDSALYFCASSVYGTGSHNEQFFGPGTRLTVL.

The V and J genes are TRBV7-2 and TRBJ2-2, with 7 bases matching TRBD1. The V gene end was trimmed by 8 bases and the J gene end by 2 bases; junction bases not matched to a gene: 5. The germline V gene has CDR1 SGHTA and CDR2 FQGNSA. This CDR3 region has 14 residues. The CDR3, as DNA: TGTGCCAGCGGAAGGGACAGCAACACCGGGGAGCTGTTTTTT. It encodes CASGRDSNTGELFF. Full variable domain (missing parts from reference TRBV7-2 and TRBJ2-2): GAGVSQSPSNKVTEKGKDVELRCDPISGHTALYWYRQSLGQGLEFLIYFQGNSAPDKSGLPSDRFSAERTGGSVSTLTIQRTQQEDSAVYLCASGRDSNTGELFFGEGSRLTVL.

The chain is built from TRBV6-5 and TRBJ2-7; TRBD2 agrees at 8 bases. The CDR3 sequence is 13 residues long. J gave up 6 bases and V 6 bases, and 7 bases lay outside the gene matches. Germline V lookup: CDR1 MNHEY, CDR2 SVGAGI. This CDR3 is CASSRGGSGEQYF. The CDR3 coding sequence is TGTGCCAGCAGCCGGGGGGGCTCGGGCGAGCAGTACTTC.

The chain links TRBV7-9 to TRBJ2-1; 8 bases line up with TRBD2. The CDR3 contains 18 residues. The junction had 14 bases not matched to a gene; V was cut back by 3 bases and J by 4 bases. Germline-derived CDR1 and CDR2 are SEHNR and FQNEAQ (reference sequence). CDR3 residues: CASSLGEGLVLPYNEQFF. CDR3 sequence (DNA): TGTGCCAGCAGCTTGGGGGAGGGACTAGTCCTCCCGTACAATGAGCAGTTCTTC.

This chain joins TRBV7-9 and TRBJ2-5; 9 bases match TRBD1. V shed 4 bases, J shed 0 bases, and the junction held 3 bases outside the gene matches. The CDR3 spans 15 residues. The germline V gene has CDR1 SEHNR and CDR2 FQNEAQ (reference sequence). CDR3 sequence: CASSSGTGYQETQYF. The CDR3 bases are TGTGCCAGCAGCTCCGGGACAGGGTACCAAGAGACCCAGTACTTC. Looking up the rest from reference TRBV7-9 and TRBJ2-5 gives the full variable domain: DTGVSQNPRHKITKRGQNVTFRCDPISEHNRLYWYRQTLGQGPEFLTYFQNEAQLEKSRLLSDRFSAERPKGSFSTLEIQRTEQGDSAMYLCASSSGTGYQETQYFGPGTRLLVL.

The V and J genes are TRBV5-1 and TRBJ2-1, with 12 bases fitting TRBD1. V lost 3 bases, J lost 4 bases, and 14 bases stayed unmatched. The CDR3 covers 19 residues. The germline CDR1 and CDR2 sequences are SGHRS and YFSETQ. The CDR3 is CASSSSGTGGETIYNEQFF. In DNA, the CDR3 is TGCGCCAGCAGCTCATCAGGGACAGGGGGCGAAACAATTTACAATGAGCAGTTCTTC.

The J gene is TRBJ2-7, the V gene TRBV9, with 9 bases matching TRBD1. Unmatched junction bases numbered 4, after V lost 3 bases and J lost 3 bases. The CDR3 is 14 residues long. Germline CDR1 and CDR2: SGDLS and YYNGEE. This chain's CDR3 is CASSAGQGRYEQYF. CDR3 DNA sequence: TGTGCCAGCAGCGCCGGACAGGGGCGCTACGAGCAGTACTTC.

The chain carries TRBV2 and TRBJ2-7; 11 bases fit TRBD2. This CDR3 spans 16 amino acids. The germline V gene encodes CDR1 SNHLY and CDR2 FYNNEI. V shed 1 base, J shed 4 bases, and the junction held 6 bases outside the gene matches. CDR3 in DNA: TGTGCCAGCAGTGAAGGACTAGCGGGGTCTTGGTACGAGCAGTACTTC. This codes for CASSEGLAGSWYEQYF.

V and J are TRBV29-1 and TRBJ2-5, with a weak D call TRBD2 (6 bases). The CDR3 length is 15 residues. The V end lost 3 bases, the J end lost 1 base, and 15 bases lay between the germline ends. Germline CDR1 reads SQVTM; CDR2 reads ANQGSEA. The CDR3 bases are TGCAGCGTTGAGGTATTAGCGGAGACCCAAGAGACCCAGTACTTC. Translating it yields CSVEVLAETQETQYF. Using reference TRBV29-1 and TRBJ2-5 for the parts outside the CDR3, the full variable domain is SAVISQKPSRDICQRGTSLTIQCQVDSQVTMMFWYRQQPGQSLTLIATANQGSEATYESGFVIDKFPISRPNLTFSTLTVSNMSPEDSSIYLCSVEVLAETQETQYFGPGTRLLVL.

This chain links TRBV5-1 with TRBJ1-2; a weak D match, TRBD1 (5 bases). The CDR3 is 14 residues long. The V gene lost 2 bases and the J gene lost 0 bases, with 8 bases spanning the gap. The germline V gene has CDR1 SGHRS and CDR2 YFSETQ. The CDR3 here is CASSFDRANYGYTF. For the CDR3, the DNA is TGCGCCAGCAGCTTCGACAGAGCTAACTATGGCTACACCTTC.

In nucleotides, the CDR3 is TGTGCCACCAGCACCCGCCGGGGGGTGATCTACAATGAGCAGTTCTTC. Translating gives CATSTRRGVIYNEQFF. J is TRBJ2-1 and V is TRBV15; 7 bases fit TRBD2. The CDR3 is 16 amino acids. Germline V lookup: CDR1 LNHNV, CDR2 YYDKDF (reference sequence). Losses at the gene ends were 4 bases for V and 3 bases for J; bases not matched to a gene: 9.

Only one count was recorded for this clone. This sequence joins TRBV14 and TRBJ2-1; TRBD2 matches 8 bases. From germline, CDR1 is SGHDN and CDR2 FVKESK. The V segment lost 5 bases and the J segment 2 bases; nucleotides outside the gene matches: 11. This CDR3 contains 17 residues. The CDR3 here is CASSSRSRGGPYNEQFF. In DNA, the CDR3 is TGTGCCAGCAGCTCACGGTCCCGGGGGGGCCCCTACAATGAGCAGTTCTTC. Supplemented by reference TRBV14 and TRBJ2-1, the full variable domain reads EAGVTQFPSHSVIEKGQTVTLRCDPISGHDNLYWYRRVMGKEIKFLLHFVKESKQDESGMPNNRFLAERTGGTYSTLKVQPAELEDSGVYFCASSSRSRGGPYNEQFFGPGTRLTVL.

In this sample, this clone turned up once. The chain couples TRBV10-3 to TRBJ2-7; 8 nucleotides line up with TRBD2. Germline loops: CDR1 ENHRY, CDR2 SYGVKD. There are 16 residues in the CDR3. V lost 2 bases to trimming and J lost 2 bases; unmatched junction nucleotides: 8. This CDR3 reads CAISEPGGPIPYEQYF. CDR3 bases: TGTGCCATCAGTGAGCCGGGAGGGCCGATTCCCTACGAGCAGTACTTC.

The rearrangement links TRBV6-4 to TRBJ2-3, with 10 bases identical to TRBD2. Germline lookup yields CDR1 MRHNA and CDR2 SNTAGT. Trimming at V came to 4 bases and at J to 4 bases, leaving 14 bases not matched to a gene. The CDR3 is made up of 18 amino acids. CDR3 coding DNA: TGTGCCAGCAGTGTTCGGTCCTTCCTAGCGGGAGTTGCAGATACGCAGTATTTT. Protein product: CASSVRSFLAGVADTQYF.

This chain joins TRBV12-5 and TRBJ1-1; D uncertain. V gave up 6 bases and J gave up 5 bases, with 16 bases separating them. The CDR3 is made up of 14 amino acids. Looked up from germline, CDR1 is LGHNT and CDR2 is FRNRAP. CDR3 residues: CASGLTPGITEAFF. DNA for the CDR3: TGTGCTAGTGGGCTGACGCCCGGGATTACTGAAGCTTTCTTT. Complete variable domain (other parts from reference TRBV12-5 and TRBJ1-1): DARVTQTPRHKVTEMGQEVTMRCQPILGHNTVFWYRQTMMQGLELLAYFRNRAPLDDSGMPKDRFSAEMPDATLATLKIQPSEPRDSAVYFCASGLTPGITEAFFGQGTRLTVV.

The chain recombines TRBV28 with TRBJ2-7, with D maybe TRBD2 (5 bases). This CDR3 is 12 amino acids long. Deletions cut 5 bases from V and 4 bases from J, with 9 bases between. CDR1 and CDR2 from the germline V gene are MDHEN and SYDVKM. The CDR3 reads CASSLSGYEQYF. The CDR3 coding sequence is TGTGCCAGCAGTCTCAGCGGTTACGAGCAGTACTTC.

This clone was observed a few times. The genes are TRBV6-6 and TRBJ2-7; 13 nucleotides match TRBD2. The CDR3 totals 17 residues. The V gene end was trimmed by 5 bases and the J gene end by 4 bases; junction bases not matched to a gene: 11. Germline values: CDR1 MNHNY, CDR2 SVGAGI (reference sequence). CDR3 sequence (DNA): TGTGCCAGCAGTCAGGGACTAGCGGGGCGCTCGGGATACGAGCAGTACTTC. This gives the protein CASSQGLAGRSGYEQYF.

This clone occurred a few times. This rearrangement joins TRBV7-9 to TRBJ2-3, with 7 bases aligning to TRBD2. Trimming cost V 0 bases and J 2 bases; bases outside gene matches: 5. CDR1 and CDR2 (germline): SEHNR, FQNEAQ (reference sequence). The CDR3 totals 16 residues. Here the CDR3 DNA reads TGTGCCAGCAGCTTAGCGAGGGAGGGCTACACAGATACGCAGTATTTT. Its translation is CASSLAREGYTDTQYF. The whole variable domain, filled in from reference TRBV7-9 and TRBJ2-3, reads DTGVSQNPRHKITKRGQNVTFRCDPISEHNRLYWYRQTLGQGPEFLTYFQNEAQLEKSRLLSDRFSAERPKGSFSTLEIQRTEQGDSAMYLCASSLAREGYTDTQYFGPGTRLTVL.

The chain links TRBV11-2 to TRBJ2-1; 8 nucleotides align to TRBD2. The CDR3 length is 15 residues. V lost 5 bases to trimming and J lost 5 bases; unmatched junction nucleotides: 8. Germline V gene sequence: CDR1 SGHAT, CDR2 FQNNGV. The CDR3 here is CASSTLAGNHNEQFF. The DNA of the CDR3 is TGTGCCAGCAGCACCCTAGCGGGTAACCACAATGAGCAGTTCTTC.

J is TRBJ1-2 and V is TRBV2; TRBD1 matches 7 bases. V was clipped by 5 bases and J by 0 bases; unmatched bases: 6. The germline gives CDR1 SNHLY, CDR2 FYNNEI. This CDR3 spans 15 amino acids. The CDR3 sequence: CASSSRDRANYGYTF. CDR3 coding DNA: TGTGCCAGCAGTTCCCGGGACAGAGCTAACTATGGCTACACCTTC.

The chain has TRBV10-3 and TRBJ2-1, with 7 bases identical to TRBD1. Germline CDR1 and CDR2: ENHRY and SYGVKD. V lost 0 bases and J lost 8; bases outside the gene matches: 13. The CDR3 spans 17 residues. CDR3: CAISESKVTGKLDEQFF. CDR3 nucleotide sequence: TGTGCCATCAGTGAGTCGAAGGTGACAGGGAAACTGGATGAGCAGTTCTTC.

The chain links TRBV13 to TRBJ2-5, with D possibly matching TRBD1 (6 bases). V dropped 2 bases and J dropped 2 bases, with 12 bases sitting between them. Germline V gene sequence: CDR1 PRHDT, CDR2 FYEKMQ (reference sequence). The CDR3 runs 15 residues. The CDR3 sequence: CASSLSGVKQETQYF. The CDR3 DNA reads as TGTGCCAGCAGCTTATCAGGGGTCAAGCAAGAGACCCAGTACTTC.

The genes are TRBV12-5 and TRBJ2-2, with TRBD1 as a possible D gene (5 bases). Trimming shortened V by 0 bases and J by 6 bases, and 17 bases separated the two germline ends. The CDR3 covers 17 residues. Germline CDR1 and CDR2: LGHNT and FRNRAP. The CDR3 nucleotides read TGTGCTAGTGGTTTGGTTGTAGGGGCCCTAAGGTCCGGGGAGCTGTTTTTT. Translating gives CASGLVVGALRSGELFF.

The CDR3 region is CASTPGASTDTQYF. For the CDR3, the DNA is TGTGCCAGTACTCCAGGGGCCAGCACAGATACGCAGTATTTT. This chain joins TRBV19 and TRBJ2-3; D perhaps matches TRBD1 (6 bases). The CDR3 extends over 14 amino acids. Germline V lookup: CDR1 LNHDA, CDR2 SQIVND (reference sequence). Trimming removed 7 bases at V and 0 bases at J, with 11 bases between. The entire variable domain, with the rest obtained from reference TRBV19 and TRBJ2-3, is as follows: DGGITQSPKYLFRKEGQNVTLSCEQNLNHDAMYWYRQDPGQGLRLIYYSQIVNDFQKGDIAEGYSVSREKKESFPLTVTSAQKNPTAFYLCASTPGASTDTQYFGPGTRLTVL.

The chain carries TRBV19 and TRBJ2-5, with D perhaps matching TRBD1 (6 bases). This CDR3 is built from 15 residues. Germline CDR1 is LNHDA and CDR2 is SQIVND (reference sequence). V was clipped by 3 bases and J by 2 bases, with 13 bases between them. The CDR3 sequence: CASSIFRGRQETQYF. CDR3 nucleotides: TGTGCCAGTAGTATCTTCAGGGGCCGGCAAGAGACCCAGTACTTC.

The chain uses TRBV5-4 and TRBJ2-2; 9 bases fit TRBD2. This CDR3 contains 16 residues. Losses at the gene ends were 2 bases for V and 2 bases for J; bases not matched to a gene: 4. Per germline, CDR1 SGHNT and CDR2 YYREEE (reference sequence). CDR3 coding DNA: TGTGCCAGCAGCTTCCTAGCGGGGCTCAACACCGGGGAGCTGTTTTTT. Its protein is CASSFLAGLNTGELFF. The full variable domain, with the rest looked up from reference TRBV5-4 and TRBJ2-2, is ETGVTQSPTHLIKTRGQQVTLRCSSQSGHNTVSWYQQALGQGPQFIFQYYREEENGRGNFPPRFSGLQFPNYSSELNVNALELDDSALYLCASSFLAGLNTGELFFGEGSRLTVL.

The chain links TRBV2 to TRBJ1-2; TRBD1 might be the D (6 bases). Germline V gene lookup returns CDR1 SNHLY and CDR2 FYNNEI. Trimming removed 5 bases from V and 10 bases from J, with 14 bases in between. This CDR3 contains 12 residues. The CDR3 region has the DNA TGTGCCAGCAGTCACCTGGACAGCGCCTACACCTTC. Amino acids: CASSHLDSAYTF.